The source of this TCR beta chain is a study of blood T cell repertoires in COVID-19. A few counts support this clone. This CDR3 is built from 15 residues. In germline, CDR1 is ENHRY, CDR2 SYGVKD. V dropped 2 bases and J dropped 4; count of bases not matched to a gene: 3. The assay was immunoSEQ multiplex PCR, and TCRdb's table has in-frame clones only and misses some. The repertoire includes 150,000 or so clones, under 80% of them detected once, and around 2.9% sits in the top ten. The chain carries TRBV10-3 and TRBJ2-1, with 9 bases aligning to TRBD2. Sequenced material: peripheral blood. The sequence came from an elderly woman with acute or convalescent COVID-19. The CDR3 nucleotides read TGTGCCATCAGTGAGGCTAGCGGGGCGTACAATGAGCAGTTCTTC. Its translation: CAISEASGAYNEQFF.